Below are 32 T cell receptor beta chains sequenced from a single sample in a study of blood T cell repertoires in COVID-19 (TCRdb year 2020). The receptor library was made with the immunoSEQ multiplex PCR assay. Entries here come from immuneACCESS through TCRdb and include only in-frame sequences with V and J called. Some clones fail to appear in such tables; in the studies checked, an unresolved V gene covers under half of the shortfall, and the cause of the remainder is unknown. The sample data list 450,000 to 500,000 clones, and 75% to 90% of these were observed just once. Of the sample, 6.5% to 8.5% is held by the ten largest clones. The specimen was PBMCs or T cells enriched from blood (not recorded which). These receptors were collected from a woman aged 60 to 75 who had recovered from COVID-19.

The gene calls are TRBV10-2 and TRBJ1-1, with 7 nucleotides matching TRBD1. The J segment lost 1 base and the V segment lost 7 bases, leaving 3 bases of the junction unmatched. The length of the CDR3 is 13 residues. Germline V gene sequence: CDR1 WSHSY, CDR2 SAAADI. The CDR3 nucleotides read TGCGCCAGCATTCGGGACAGGAACACTGAAGCTTTCTTT. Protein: CASIRDRNTEAFF.

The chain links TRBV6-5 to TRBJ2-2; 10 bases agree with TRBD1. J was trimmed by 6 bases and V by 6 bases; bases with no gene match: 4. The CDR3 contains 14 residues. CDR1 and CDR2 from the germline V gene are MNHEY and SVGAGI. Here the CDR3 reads CASRRQGAAGELFF. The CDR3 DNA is TGTGCCAGCAGAAGACAGGGGGCGGCCGGGGAGCTGTTTTTT.

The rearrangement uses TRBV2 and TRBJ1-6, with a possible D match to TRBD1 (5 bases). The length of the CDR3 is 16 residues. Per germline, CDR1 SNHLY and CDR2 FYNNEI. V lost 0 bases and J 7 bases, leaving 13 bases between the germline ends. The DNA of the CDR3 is TGTGCCAGCAGTGAAGCGGGGGGTCAGAGAAATTCACCCCTCCACTTT. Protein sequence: CASSEAGGQRNSPLHF.

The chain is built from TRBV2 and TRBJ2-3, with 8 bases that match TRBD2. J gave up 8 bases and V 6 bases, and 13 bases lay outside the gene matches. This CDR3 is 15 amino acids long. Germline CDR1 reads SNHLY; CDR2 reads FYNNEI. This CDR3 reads CASSGRGLGQGTQYF. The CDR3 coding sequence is TGTGCCAGCAGCGGGAGGGGATTGGGGCAAGGTACGCAGTATTTT.

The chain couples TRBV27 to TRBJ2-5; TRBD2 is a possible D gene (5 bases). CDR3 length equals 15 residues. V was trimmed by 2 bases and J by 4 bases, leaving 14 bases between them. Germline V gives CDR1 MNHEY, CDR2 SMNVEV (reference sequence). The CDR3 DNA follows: TGTGCCAGCAGTTTAGGGCTTGGACTGGGAGAGACCCAGTACTTC. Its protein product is CASSLGLGLGETQYF.

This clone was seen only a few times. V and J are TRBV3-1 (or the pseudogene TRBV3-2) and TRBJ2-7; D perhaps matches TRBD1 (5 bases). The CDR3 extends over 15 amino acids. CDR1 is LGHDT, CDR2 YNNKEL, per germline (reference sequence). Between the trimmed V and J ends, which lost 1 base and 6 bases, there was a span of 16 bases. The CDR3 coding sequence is TGTGCCAGCAGCCAAGTGGGATCCAGGGCTAGCGAGCAGTACTTC. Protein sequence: CASSQVGSRASEQYF.

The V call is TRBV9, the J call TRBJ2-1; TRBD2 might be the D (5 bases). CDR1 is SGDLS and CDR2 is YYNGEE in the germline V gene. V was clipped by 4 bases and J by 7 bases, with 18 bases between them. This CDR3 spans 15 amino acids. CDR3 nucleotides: TGTGCCAGCAGCACTAGAGGAGACTCCGGTAATGAGCAGTTCTTC. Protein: CASSTRGDSGNEQFF.

The chain's CDR3 is CASKTGTRSSVLTF. Written as DNA, the CDR3 is TGTGCCAGCAAAACGGGGACACGGTCCAGCGTCCTGACTTTC. The gene calls are TRBV6-5 and TRBJ2-6, with D perhaps matching TRBD1 (6 bases). Germline values: CDR1 MNHEY, CDR2 SVGAGI. Trimming stripped 7 bases from V and 12 bases from J, with 19 bases between. The CDR3 has 14 amino acids.

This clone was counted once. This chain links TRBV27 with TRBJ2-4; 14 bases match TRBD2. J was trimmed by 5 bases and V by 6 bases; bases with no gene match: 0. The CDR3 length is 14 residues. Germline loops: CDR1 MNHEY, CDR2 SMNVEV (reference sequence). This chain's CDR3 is CASRGLAGENIQYF. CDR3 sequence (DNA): TGTGCCAGCAGGGGACTAGCGGGGGAAAACATTCAGTACTTC.

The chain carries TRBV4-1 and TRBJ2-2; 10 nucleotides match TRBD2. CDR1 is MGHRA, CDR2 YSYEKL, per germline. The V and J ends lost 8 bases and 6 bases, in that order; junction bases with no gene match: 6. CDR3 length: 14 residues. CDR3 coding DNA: TGCGCCAGCTCAGCGGGGGGGCCCCCCGGGGAGCTGTTTTTT. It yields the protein CASSAGGPPGELFF.

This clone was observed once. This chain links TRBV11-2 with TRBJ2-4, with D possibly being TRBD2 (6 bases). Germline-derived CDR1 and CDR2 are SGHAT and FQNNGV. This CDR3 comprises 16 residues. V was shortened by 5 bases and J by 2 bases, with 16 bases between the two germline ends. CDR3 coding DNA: TGTGCCAGCAGCACAGGCGGGGCGCTAACCAAAAACATTCAGTACTTC. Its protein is CASSTGGALTKNIQYF.

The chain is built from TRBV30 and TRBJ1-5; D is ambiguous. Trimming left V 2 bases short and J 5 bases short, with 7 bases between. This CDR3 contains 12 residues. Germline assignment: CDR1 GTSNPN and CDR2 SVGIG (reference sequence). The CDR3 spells CAWSRRDQPQHF. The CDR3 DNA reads TGTGCCTGGAGTCGGAGGGATCAGCCCCAGCATTTT.

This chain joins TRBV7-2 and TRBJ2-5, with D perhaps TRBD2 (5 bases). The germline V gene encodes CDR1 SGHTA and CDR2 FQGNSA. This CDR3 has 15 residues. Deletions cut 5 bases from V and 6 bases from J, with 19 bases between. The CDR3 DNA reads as TGTGCCAGCAGCAAAGGAGGAAGCATGACAAAGACCCAGTACTTC. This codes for CASSKGGSMTKTQYF.

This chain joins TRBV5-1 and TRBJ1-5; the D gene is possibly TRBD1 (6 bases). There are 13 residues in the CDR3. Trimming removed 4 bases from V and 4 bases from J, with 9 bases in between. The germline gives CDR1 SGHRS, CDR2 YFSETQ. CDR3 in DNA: TGCGCCAGCAGCCAGGACAGAAATCAGCCCCAGCATTTT. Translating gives CASSQDRNQPQHF.

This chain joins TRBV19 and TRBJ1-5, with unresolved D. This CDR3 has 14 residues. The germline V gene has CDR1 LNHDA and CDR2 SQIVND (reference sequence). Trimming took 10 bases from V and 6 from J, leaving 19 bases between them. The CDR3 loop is CATRPQPESQPQHF. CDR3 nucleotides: TGTGCCACCAGGCCCCAGCCGGAAAGTCAGCCCCAGCATTTT.

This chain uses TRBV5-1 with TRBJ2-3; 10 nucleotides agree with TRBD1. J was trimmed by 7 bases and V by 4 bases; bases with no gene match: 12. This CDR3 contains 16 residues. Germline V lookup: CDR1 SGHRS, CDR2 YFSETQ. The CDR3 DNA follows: TGCGCCAGCAGCGCCAACCGGGACAGGGGTCCCAATACGCAGTATTTT. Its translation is CASSANRDRGPNTQYF.

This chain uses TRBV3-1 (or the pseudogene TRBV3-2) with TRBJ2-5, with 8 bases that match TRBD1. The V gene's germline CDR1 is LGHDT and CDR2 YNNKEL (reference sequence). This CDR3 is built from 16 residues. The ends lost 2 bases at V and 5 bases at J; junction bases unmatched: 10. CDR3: CASSQRGAGGMETQYF. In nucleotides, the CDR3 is TGTGCCAGCAGCCAAAGAGGGGCAGGGGGCATGGAGACCCAGTACTTC.

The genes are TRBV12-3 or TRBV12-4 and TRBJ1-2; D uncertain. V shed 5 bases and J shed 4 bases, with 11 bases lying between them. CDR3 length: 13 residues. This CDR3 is CASSPSVLYGYTF. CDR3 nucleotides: TGTGCCAGCAGTCCATCGGTTCTCTATGGCTACACCTTC.

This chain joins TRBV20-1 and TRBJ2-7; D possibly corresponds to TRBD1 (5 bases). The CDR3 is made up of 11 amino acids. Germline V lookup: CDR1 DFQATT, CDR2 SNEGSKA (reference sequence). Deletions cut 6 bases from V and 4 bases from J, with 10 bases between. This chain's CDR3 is CSASDTYEQYV. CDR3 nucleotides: TGCAGTGCCTCGGACACTTACGAGCAGTACGTC.

The CDR3 here is CASRRTRTEAFF. In DNA, the CDR3 is TGTGCCAGTAGGCGGACTAGAACTGAAGCTTTCTTT. This rearrangement joins TRBV19 to TRBJ1-1; D remains ambiguous. CDR1 and CDR2 (germline): LNHDA, SQIVND (reference sequence). The CDR3 is 12 residues long. V was pared by 6 bases and J by 5 bases, with 10 bases between.

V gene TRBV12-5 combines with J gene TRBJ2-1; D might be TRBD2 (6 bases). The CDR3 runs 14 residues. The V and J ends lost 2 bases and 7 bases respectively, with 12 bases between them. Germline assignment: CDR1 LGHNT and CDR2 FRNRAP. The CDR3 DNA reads TGTGCTAGTGGTTTGATCGGGGCGGGAAATGAGCAGTTCTTC. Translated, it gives CASGLIGAGNEQFF.

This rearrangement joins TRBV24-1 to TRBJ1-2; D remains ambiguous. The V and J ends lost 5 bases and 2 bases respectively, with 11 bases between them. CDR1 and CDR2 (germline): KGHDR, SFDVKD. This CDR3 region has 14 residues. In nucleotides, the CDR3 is TGTGCCACCAGTGGTACGGAGCCAAACTATGGCTACACCTTC. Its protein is CATSGTEPNYGYTF.

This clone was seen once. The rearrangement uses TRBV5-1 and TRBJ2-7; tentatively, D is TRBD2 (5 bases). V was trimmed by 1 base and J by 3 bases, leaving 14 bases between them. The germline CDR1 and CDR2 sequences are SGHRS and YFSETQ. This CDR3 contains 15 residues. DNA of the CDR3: TGCGCCAGCAGCTTGAGCTTGGGAGTCGGCTACGAGCAGTACTTC. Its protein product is CASSLSLGVGYEQYF. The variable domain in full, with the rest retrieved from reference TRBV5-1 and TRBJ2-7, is KAGVTQTPRYLIKTRGQQVTLSCSPISGHRSVSWYQQTPGQGLQFLFEYFSETQRNKGNFPGRFSGRQFSNSRSEMNVSTLELGDSALYLCASSLSLGVGYEQYFGPGTRLTVT.

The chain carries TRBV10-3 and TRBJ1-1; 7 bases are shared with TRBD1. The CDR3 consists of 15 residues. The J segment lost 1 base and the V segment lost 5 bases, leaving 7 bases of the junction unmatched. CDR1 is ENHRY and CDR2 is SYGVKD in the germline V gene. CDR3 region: CAISRTRDRNTEAFF. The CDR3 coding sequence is TGTGCCATCAGTAGGACCCGGGACAGGAACACTGAAGCTTTCTTT.

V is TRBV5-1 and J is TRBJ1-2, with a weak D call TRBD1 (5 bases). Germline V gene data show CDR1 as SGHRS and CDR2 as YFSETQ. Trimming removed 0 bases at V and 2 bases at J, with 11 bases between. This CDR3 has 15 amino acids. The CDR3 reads CASSLEAGMNYGYTF. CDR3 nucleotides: TGCGCCAGCAGCTTGGAGGCAGGGATGAACTATGGCTACACCTTC.

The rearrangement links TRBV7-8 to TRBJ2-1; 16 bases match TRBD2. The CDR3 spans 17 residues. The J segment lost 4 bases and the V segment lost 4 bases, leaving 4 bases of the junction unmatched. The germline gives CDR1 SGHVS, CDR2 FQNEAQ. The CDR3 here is CASSSGTSGGVYNEQFF. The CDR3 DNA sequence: TGTGCCAGCAGCTCCGGGACTAGCGGGGGGGTTTACAATGAGCAGTTCTTC.

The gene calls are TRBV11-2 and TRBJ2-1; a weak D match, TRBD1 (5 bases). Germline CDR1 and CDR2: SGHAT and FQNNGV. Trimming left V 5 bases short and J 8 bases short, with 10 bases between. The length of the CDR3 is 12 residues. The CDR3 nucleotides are TGTGCCAGCAGCCAGGGCATCCATGAGCAGTTCTTC. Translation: CASSQGIHEQFF.

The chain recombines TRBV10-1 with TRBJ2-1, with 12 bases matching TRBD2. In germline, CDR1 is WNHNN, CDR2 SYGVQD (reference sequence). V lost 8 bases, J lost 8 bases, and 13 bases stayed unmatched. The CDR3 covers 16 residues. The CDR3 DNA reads TGCGCCAGCCTGTACACCTCTAGCGGGGGGGCCCATGAGCAGTTCTTC. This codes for CASLYTSSGGAHEQFF.

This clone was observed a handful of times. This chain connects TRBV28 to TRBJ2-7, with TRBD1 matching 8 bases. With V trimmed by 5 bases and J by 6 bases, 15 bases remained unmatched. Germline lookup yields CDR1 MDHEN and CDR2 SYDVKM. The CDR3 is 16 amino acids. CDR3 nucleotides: TGTGCCAGCAGTACCCTTTTAGGGACAGGTCCGATCGAGCAGTACTTC. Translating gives CASSTLLGTGPIEQYF.

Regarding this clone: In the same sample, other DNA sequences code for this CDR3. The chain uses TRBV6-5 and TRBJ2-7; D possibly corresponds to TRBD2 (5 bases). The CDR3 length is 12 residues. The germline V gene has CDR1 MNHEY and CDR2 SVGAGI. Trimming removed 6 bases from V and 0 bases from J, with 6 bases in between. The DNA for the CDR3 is TGTGCCAGCAGAGGGAGCTCCTACGAGCAGTACTTC. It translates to CASRGSSYEQYF.

CDR3 DNA sequence: TGTGCCAGTACCTTAACCGGGACAGCAAATTCACCCCTCCACTTT. Its protein is CASTLTGTANSPLHF. The chain is built from TRBV19 and TRBJ1-6; 7 bases are shared with TRBD1. Germline loops: CDR1 LNHDA, CDR2 SQIVND (reference sequence). V trimming: 7 bases; J trimming: 7 bases; junction bases outside the gene matches: 10. This CDR3 spans 15 amino acids.

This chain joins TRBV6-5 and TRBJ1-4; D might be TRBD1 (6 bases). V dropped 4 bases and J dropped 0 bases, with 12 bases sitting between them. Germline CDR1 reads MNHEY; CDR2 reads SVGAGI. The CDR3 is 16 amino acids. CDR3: CASSSTGRATNEKLFF. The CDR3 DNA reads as TGTGCCAGCAGTTCCACAGGGAGAGCAACTAATGAAAAACTGTTTTTT.